The sample holds many counts of the clone carrying this T cell receptor (beta chain). The antigen is not known. The data are from a study of CD8 T cells in ankylosing spondylitis. Findings and caveats of the study: Previous work reported some of these motif variants in the synovial fluid and blood of reactive arthritis. Those disease-linked clones were CD8+; they were also relatively rare in peripheral blood. The study looked at matched synovial fluid samples from ankylosing spondylitis patients. Disease-linked clones were reported to be significantly enriched there. Blood of patients with ankylosing spondylitis appeared to be characterized by a TCR beta motif of several highly homologous variants.

Libraries for TCR beta were made by quantitative 5'-RACE with molecular barcodes. TCRdb processed the 5' RACE reads anew with MiXCR; each CDR3 protein has one entry. The table has 500,000 or so distinct CDR3 sequences, roughly 5.3% seen once; the top ten hold approximately 3.5%. CDR1 and CDR2 (germline): SGHTA, FQGNSA. This CDR3 has 16 amino acids. V lost 5 bases and J lost 3; bases outside the gene matches: 10. The source is a male donor with ankylosing spondylitis. The chain links TRBV7-2 to TRBJ2-7; 10 nucleotides agree with TRBD2. Sequencing was done on a sample of blood, either unsorted or a sorted T cell fraction (not recorded which). The CDR3 is CASSPGPGLANYEQYF. The DNA of the CDR3 is TGTGCCAGCAGCCCCGGACCGGGACTAGCGAACTACGAGCAGTACTTC.